The clone carrying this T cell receptor (beta chain) has ten or more counts. Its antigen is unknown. This specimen belongs to a study of post-analysis software for immune sequencing data. Study overall: There were relapsing-remitting, secondary progressive and progressive-relapsing multiple sclerosis among the disease courses included.

Unique molecular identifiers were carried by the TCR beta cDNA libraries. Input amounts of roughly 1 to 10 million T cells were used. These gave 500,000 or so cDNA molecules, so each molecule approximated one T cell. TCRdb passed the PCR reads through MiXCR, listing each CDR3 protein once. The sample has over 700,000 distinct CDR3 sequences; just under 30% are singletons. The germline V and J ends were trimmed by 3 bases and 3 bases, with 9 bases remaining between them. CDR1 and CDR2 from the germline V gene are DFQATT and SNEGSKA (reference sequence). The CDR3 covers 12 residues. Study-wide results and limits: Pronounced co-clustering by F measure was evident among identically batched samples. Relative to controls, patients had 5 or 6 TRBV segments at higher frequency, with TRBV5-6, TRBV5-1 and TRBV20-1 among these. Compared with controls, patients showed significantly lower normalized Chao1 diversity.

J is TRBJ2-7 and V is TRBV20-1; possibly TRBD2 for D (6 bases). The clonotype comes from a girl aged 10-17 years with multiple sclerosis. The sample consisted of blood. The CDR3 sequence is CSASRLDYEQYF. In DNA form, the CDR3 reads TGCAGTGCTAGTCGACTAGACTACGAGCAGTACTTC.